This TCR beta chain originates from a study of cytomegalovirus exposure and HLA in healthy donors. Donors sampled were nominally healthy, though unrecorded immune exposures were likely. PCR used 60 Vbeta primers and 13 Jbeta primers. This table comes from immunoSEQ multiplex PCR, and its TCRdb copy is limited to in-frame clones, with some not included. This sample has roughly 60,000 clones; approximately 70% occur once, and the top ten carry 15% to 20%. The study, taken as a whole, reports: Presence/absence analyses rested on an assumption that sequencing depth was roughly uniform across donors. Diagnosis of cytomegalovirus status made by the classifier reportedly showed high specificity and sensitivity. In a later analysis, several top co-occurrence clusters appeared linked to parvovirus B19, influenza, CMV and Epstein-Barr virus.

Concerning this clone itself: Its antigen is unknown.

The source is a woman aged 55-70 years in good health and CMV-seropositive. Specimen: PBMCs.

The CDR3 sequence is CAISESQSRTEAFF. The CDR3 nucleotides are TGTGCCATCAGTGAGTCACAGAGTCGTACTGAAGCTTTCTTT. This sequence joins TRBV10-3 and TRBJ1-1; no reliable D call. This CDR3 is 14 amino acids long. Germline V CDR1 and CDR2: ENHRY, SYGVKD. Deletions cut 0 bases from V and 5 bases from J, with 10 bases between.